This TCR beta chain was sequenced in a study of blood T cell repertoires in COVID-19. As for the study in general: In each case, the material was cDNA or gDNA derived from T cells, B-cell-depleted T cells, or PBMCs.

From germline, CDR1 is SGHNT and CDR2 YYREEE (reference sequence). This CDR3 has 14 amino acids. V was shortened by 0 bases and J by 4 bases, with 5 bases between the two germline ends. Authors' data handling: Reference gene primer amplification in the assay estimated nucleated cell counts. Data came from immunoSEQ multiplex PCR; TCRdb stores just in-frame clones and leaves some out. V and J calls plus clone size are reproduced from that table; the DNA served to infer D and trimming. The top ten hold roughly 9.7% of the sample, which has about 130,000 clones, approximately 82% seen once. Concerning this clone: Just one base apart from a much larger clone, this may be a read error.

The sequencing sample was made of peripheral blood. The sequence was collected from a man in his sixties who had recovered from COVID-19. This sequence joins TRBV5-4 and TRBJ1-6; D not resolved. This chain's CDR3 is CASSLGQYNSPLHF. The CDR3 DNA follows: TGTGCCAGCAGCTTGGGGCAGTATAATTCACCCCTCCACTTT.